The sequence of this T cell receptor beta chain was determined in a study of vaccination and CD4 T cells after COVID-19 (dated by TCRdb to between 2020 and 2023). Broadly, across the study: Six males and four females were included in the convalescent cohort, with two Hispanic individuals, seven Caucasians, two Asians and one multiracial person represented. Post-vaccine blood samples were collected a median of 72 days after the second vaccine dose, ranging from about 14 to 241 days. The spike-specific CD4+ TCR repertoire was compared before and after mRNA vaccination in nine to ten COVID-19 convalescent patients and a handful of infection-naive healthy vaccine recipients. In control cultures, a CEFX viral epitope pool was used as positive control, an HIV-1 Nef peptide pool was used as negative control, or no peptide was added. Two doses of either the Pfizer-BioNTech BNT162b2 vaccine (n=8) or the Moderna mRNA-1273 vaccine (n=2) were administered to participants. Post-COVID blood samples from convalescent patients were collected a median of around 110 days after diagnosis, with a range of roughly 30 to 161 days. Overlapping spike peptide pools from SARS-CoV-2 and from the common cold coronaviruses HCoV-NL63, HCoV-OC43 and HCoV-229E were used as culture stimuli. On the study overall, not on this receptor specifically: Among the post-vaccine SARS-CoV-2-reactive clones in convalescent patients, a median roughly 85% showed up only after vaccination, which suggests vaccine-specific priming. Relatively few convalescent patients were included in the study, and early timepoints after natural infection were not analyzed. An increase in the median number of SARS-CoV-2-reactive clonotypes from approximately 20 after infection to roughly 39 after vaccination was observed, but the change was not found to be significant. Of the vaccine-specific clones found in convalescent patients, nearly all (304 of 307) were mono-reactive for SARS-CoV-2 spike instead of being cross-reactive with common cold coronaviruses.

The treatment or condition label here, explained by the study, means: approximately nine-day PBMC culture with coronavirus spike peptide pools or control peptides (ViraFEST assay). The study used the ViraFEST assay, which expanded antigen-specific T cells with peptide pools and then identified expanded clonotypes by TCR sequencing. Negative nucleocapsid antibody tests before and after vaccination confirmed that the healthy vaccine recipients had no prior SARS-CoV-2 infection. Each well held approximately 2 million PBMCs cultured in IMDM containing around 5.1% human AB serum and approximately 9.8 IU/ml IL-2, with about 9.1 ug/ml peptide pools added. Half of the culture medium was replaced with fresh IL-2-containing medium on days 3 and 7. Once the cells had been in culture for roughly 11 days, the EasySep CD4+ T cell isolation kit was used to isolate CD4+ T cells by negative selection. Ficoll-Paque Plus gradient centrifugation was used to isolate PBMCs from whole blood, and the isolated PBMCs were then either used fresh or cryopreserved at -140C. Triplicate wells were generally used for each culture condition.

Libraries came from PCR. DNA from cultured CD4+ T cells was subjected to TCR sequencing with the Oncomine TCR Beta short-read assay at the Johns Hopkins FTIC core. Genomic DNA was extracted from the cultured CD4+ T cells with the QIAamp micro DNA kit. Oncomine TCR Beta libraries from cultured CD4+ T cells were pooled with unique dual indexes and sequenced on an Illumina iSeq 100. As for how the authors treated the data: Non-productive sequences were filtered out, and CDR3s that did not start with C, did not end with F or W, or were shorter than 7 amino acids were discarded. The MANAFEST web application identified antigen-specific clonotypes by comparing peptide-stimulated wells against reference wells and other culture wells. For a clone to be called positive, the clone needed an FDR below 0.05, an odds ratio above 5, and a productive frequency above 0.1% in at least two of three replicate wells. A clonotype counted as cross-reactive if it showed significant expansion both in the SARS-CoV-2 spike wells and in at least one common cold coronavirus spike condition. Similarity between CDR3 sequences was evaluated in R version 3.6.1 using Levenshtein distances (stringdist) and unrooted phylogenetic trees (ape). TCRdb trimmed public reads at Q25 via fastp, called clones via MiXCR and kept in-frame beta chains. For every CDR3 protein sequence, its rows merge into one entry that carries the most common genes and DNA. Clone size and V and J calls follow TCRdb, not the original study. Recorded for this sample are approximately 23,000 distinct CDR3 sequences; around 50% of them occurred a single time. The top ten constitute roughly 27% of the sample.

Its CDR3 holds 14 amino acids, cysteine through phenylalanine. The CDR3 DNA has 42 bases and is translated from base 1. The germline V gene sets CDR1 to MNHNS and CDR2 to SASEGT. Germline trimming amounts to 6 bases on V and 3 bases on J, with 6 as the count of junction bases outside the gene matches. To note about this clonotype: Its specific antigen is unknown. The input lacks base qualities; no much larger clone sits a single base away.

Source: CD4+ T cells from blood, cultured in vitro, taken before SARS-CoV-2 vaccination. This chain joins TRBV6-1 to TRBJ1-2; 8 of the junction bases match TRBD1. The TCR was taken from a human donor who received a COVID-19 vaccine. Here the CDR3 is given as CASSPGGDYYGYTF. The sequenced DNA: TGTGCCAGCAGCCCAGGGGGCGACTACTATGGCTACACCTTC.